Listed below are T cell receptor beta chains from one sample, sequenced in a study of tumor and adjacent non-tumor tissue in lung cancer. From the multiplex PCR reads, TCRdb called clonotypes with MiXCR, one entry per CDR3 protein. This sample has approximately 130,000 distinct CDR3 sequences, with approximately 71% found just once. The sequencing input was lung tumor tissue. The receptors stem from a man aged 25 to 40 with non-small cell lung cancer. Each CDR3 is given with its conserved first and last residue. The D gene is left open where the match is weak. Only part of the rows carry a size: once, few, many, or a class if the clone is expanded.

DNA: TGTGCCAGCAGCCGAGATCTGGCTAGCGGGAGAAGCACAGTTACGCAGTATTTT
CDR3: CASSRDLASGRSTVTQYF
size: NA
V: TRBV4-2
J: TRBJ2-3
D: TRBD2

DNA: TGTGCCAGCAGCCCTCTTGGAGGTTACAATGAGCAGTTCTTC
CDR3: CASSPLGGYNEQFF
size: NA
V: TRBV11-2
J: TRBJ2-1
D: NA

DNA: TGTGCCAGCAGTTTGACGGGAGGCGATGATACGCGGTATTTT
CDR3: CASSLTGGDDTRYF
size: few
V: TRBV12-3/TRBV12-4
J: TRBJ2-3
D: TRBD2

DNA: TGTGCCAGCCGGGGCACTGAGCAGTTCTTC
CDR3: CASRGTEQFF
size: many
V: TRBV12-3/TRBV12-4
J: TRBJ2-1
D: NA

DNA: TGTGTCAGCAGCTTAGCGCTGGGGGGGGCAACCAATGAGCAGTTCTTC
CDR3: CVSSLALGGATNEQFF
size: NA
V: TRBV7-9
J: TRBJ2-1
D: NA

DNA: TGTGCCAGCAGCTCGACTAGCTACAATGAACGGTTCTTC
CDR3: CASSSTSYNERFF
size: NA
V: TRBV5-6
J: TRBJ2-1
D: TRBD2

DNA: TGTGCCAGCAGACATGGGGTATATGGCTACACCTTC
CDR3: CASRHGVYGYTF
size: once
V: TRBV6-2/TRBV6-3
J: TRBJ1-2
D: NA

DNA: TGTGCCAGCAGTTCCGGGGGGTCCCACGAGCAGTACTTC
CDR3: CASSSGGSHEQYF
size: many
V: TRBV6-6
J: TRBJ2-7
D: TRBD2

DNA: TGTGCCAGCAGCAGGGGTAACGGGAGGGCCTGGGAGACCCATTACTTC
CDR3: CASSRGNGRAWETHYF
size: NA
V: TRBV5-4
J: TRBJ2-5
D: TRBD2

DNA: TGTGCCTCCAGTGATTTGCGGGGAGGCCTAAACAATGAGCAGTTCTTC
CDR3: CASSDLRGGLNNEQFF
size: once
V: TRBV24-1
J: TRBJ2-1
D: NA

DNA: TGTACCATCAGTGATATTTTAGGGACCAGCTCCTACAGTGAGCAGTTCTTC
CDR3: CTISDILGTSSYSEQFF
size: NA
V: TRBV10-3
J: TRBJ2-1
D: NA

DNA: TGCGCCATCAACCAAGAATTTACGGGGGTCACGTACAATGAGCAGTTCTTC
CDR3: CAINQEFTGVTYNEQFF
size: NA
V: TRBV4-1
J: TRBJ2-1
D: NA

DNA: TGTGCCAGCAGTTTAGACCGGGGGGAAGGGACCCAGTACTTC
CDR3: CASSLDRGEGTQYF
size: NA
V: TRBV11-2
J: TRBJ2-5
D: TRBD2

DNA: TGCAGTGCTAGGGGCGCCGGGGGGGAGCTGTTTTTT
CDR3: CSARGAGGELFF
size: once
V: TRBV20-1
J: TRBJ2-2
D: NA

DNA: TGCAGCGTTCTCCTGAGCGGGAGGGCCCGGGAGCAGTACTTC
CDR3: CSVLLSGRAREQYF
size: many
V: TRBV29-1
J: TRBJ2-7
D: TRBD2

DNA: TGCAGCGCGGCAGGGACTAGCGGGAGGGTCGAGCAGTACTTC
CDR3: CSAAGTSGRVEQYF
size: many
V: TRBV29-1
J: TRBJ2-7
D: TRBD2

DNA: TGCAGCGTTGCAGATTTTGACGGGGGCTATGGCTACACCTTC
CDR3: CSVADFDGGYGYTF
size: NA
V: TRBV29-1
J: TRBJ1-2
D: NA